This T cell receptor (beta chain) derives from a study of breast tumors, draining lymph nodes, adjacent tissues. Study outcomes and limitations: Compared with lymph nodes, tumors were less diverse; compared with nontumor tissue, more. Findings are consistent with lymph node origin and intratumoral expansion of most tumor T cells. Tumor and nontumor repertoires were significantly more similar in luminal-like than in basal-like breast cancer.

TCRdb reprocessed the multiplex PCR reads via MiXCR and lists one record per CDR3 protein. Of 90,000 to 120,000 distinct CDR3 sequences listed, 21% are singletons. Axillary draining lymph nodes of breast cancer patients supplied the node samples. Comments on this clonotype: The antigen is unknown.

Looked up from germline, CDR1 is LGHDT and CDR2 is YNNKEL (reference sequence). After removal of 5 bases from V and 7 bases from J, the junction contained 6 bases not matched to a gene. The CDR3 has 16 amino acids. Source material: axillary lymph node tissue. This clonotype originated in a female donor with breast cancer. Some clones in this sample may be carry-over from other donors' samples. The rearrangement joins TRBV3-1 to TRBJ2-2, with 14 bases aligning to TRBD2. CDR3 sequence: CASSATGTSGGGELFF. The CDR3 DNA reads as TGTGCCAGCAGCGCCACCGGGACTAGCGGGGGCGGGGAGCTGTTTTTT. The whole variable domain, remainder taken from reference TRBV3-1 and TRBJ2-2, is DTAVSQTPKYLVTQMGNDKSIKCEQNLGHDTMYWYKQDSKKFLKIMFSYNNKELIINETVPNRFSPKSPDKAHLNLHINSLELGDSAVYFCASSATGTSGGGELFFGEGSRLTVL.